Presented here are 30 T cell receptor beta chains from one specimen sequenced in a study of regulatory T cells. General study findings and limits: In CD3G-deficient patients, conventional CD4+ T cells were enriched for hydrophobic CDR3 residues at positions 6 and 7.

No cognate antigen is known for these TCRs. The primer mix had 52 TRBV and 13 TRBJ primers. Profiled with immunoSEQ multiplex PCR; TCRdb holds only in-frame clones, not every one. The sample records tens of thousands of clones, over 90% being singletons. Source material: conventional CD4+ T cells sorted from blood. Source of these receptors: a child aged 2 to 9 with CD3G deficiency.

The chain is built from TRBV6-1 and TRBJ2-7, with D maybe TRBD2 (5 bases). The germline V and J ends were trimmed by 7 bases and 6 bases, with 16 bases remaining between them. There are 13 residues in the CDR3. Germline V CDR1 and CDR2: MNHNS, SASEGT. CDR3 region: CASKIPADGEQYF. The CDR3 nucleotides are TGTGCCAGCAAAATTCCAGCGGACGGCGAGCAGTACTTC.

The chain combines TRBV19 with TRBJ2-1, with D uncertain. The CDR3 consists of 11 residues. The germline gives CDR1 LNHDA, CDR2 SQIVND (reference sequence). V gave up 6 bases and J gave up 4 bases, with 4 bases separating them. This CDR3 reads CASSRYNEQFF. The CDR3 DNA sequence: TGTGCCAGTAGCAGATACAATGAGCAGTTCTTC.

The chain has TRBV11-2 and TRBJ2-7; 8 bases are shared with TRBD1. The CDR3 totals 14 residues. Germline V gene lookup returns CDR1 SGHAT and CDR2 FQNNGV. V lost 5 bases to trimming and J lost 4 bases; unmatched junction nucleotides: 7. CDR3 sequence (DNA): TGTGCCAGCAGCCCAGGGGGCTTCGGGTACGAGCAGTACTTC. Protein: CASSPGGFGYEQYF.

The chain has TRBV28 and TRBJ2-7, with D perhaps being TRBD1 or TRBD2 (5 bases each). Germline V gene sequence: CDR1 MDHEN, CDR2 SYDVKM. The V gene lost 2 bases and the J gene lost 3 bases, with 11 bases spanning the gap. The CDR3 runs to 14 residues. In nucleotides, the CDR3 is TGTGCCAGCAGTTTACTGGCAGGGAGCTACGAGCAGTACTTC. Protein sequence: CASSLLAGSYEQYF.

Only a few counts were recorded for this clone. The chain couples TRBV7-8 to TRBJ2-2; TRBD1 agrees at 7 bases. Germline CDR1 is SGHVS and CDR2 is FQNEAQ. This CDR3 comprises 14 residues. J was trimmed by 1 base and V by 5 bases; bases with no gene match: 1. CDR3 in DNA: TGTGCCAGCAGCCGACAGGGGAACACCGGGGAGCTGTTTTTT. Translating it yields CASSRQGNTGELFF.

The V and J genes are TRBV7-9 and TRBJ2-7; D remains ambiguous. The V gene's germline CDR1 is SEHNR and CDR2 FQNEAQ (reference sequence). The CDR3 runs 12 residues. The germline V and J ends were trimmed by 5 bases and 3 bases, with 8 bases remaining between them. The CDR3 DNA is TGTGCCAGCAGCCCCCTCAACTACGAGCAGTACTTC. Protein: CASSPLNYEQYF.

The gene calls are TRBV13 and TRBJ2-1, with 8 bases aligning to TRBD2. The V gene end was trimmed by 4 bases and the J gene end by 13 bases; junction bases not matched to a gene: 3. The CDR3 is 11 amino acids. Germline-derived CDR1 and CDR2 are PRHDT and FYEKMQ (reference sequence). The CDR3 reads CASSSGGPQFF. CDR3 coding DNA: TGTGCCAGCAGCTCGGGAGGGCCTCAGTTCTTC. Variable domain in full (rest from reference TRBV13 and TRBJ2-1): AAGVIQSPRHLIKEKRETATLKCYPIPRHDTVYWYQQGPGQDPQFLISFYEKMQSDKGSIPDRFSAQQFSDYHSELNMSSLELGDSALYFCASSSGGPQFFGPGTRLTVL.

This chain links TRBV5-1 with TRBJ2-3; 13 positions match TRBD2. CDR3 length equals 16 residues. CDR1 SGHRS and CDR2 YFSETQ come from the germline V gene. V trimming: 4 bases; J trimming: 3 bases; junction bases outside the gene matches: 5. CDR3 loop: CASSRGTSGATDTQYF. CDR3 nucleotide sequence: TGCGCCAGCAGCAGGGGGACTAGCGGGGCTACAGATACGCAGTATTTT.

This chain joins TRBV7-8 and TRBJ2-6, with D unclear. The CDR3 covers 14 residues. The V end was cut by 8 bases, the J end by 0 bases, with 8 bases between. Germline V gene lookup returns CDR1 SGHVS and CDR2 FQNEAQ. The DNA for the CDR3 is TGTGCCAGCGGATGGAGCTCTGGGGCCAACGTCCTGACTTTC. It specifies CASGWSSGANVLTF.

CDR3 DNA sequence: TGTGCCAGTAGTATCAAGGGCGGGGAGCTGTTTTTT. As protein: CASSIKGGELFF. The rearrangement joins TRBV19 to TRBJ2-2, with D hard to call. The CDR3 extends over 12 amino acids. Trimming cost V 3 bases and J 7 bases, with 6 bases left between them. Per germline, CDR1 LNHDA and CDR2 SQIVND (reference sequence).

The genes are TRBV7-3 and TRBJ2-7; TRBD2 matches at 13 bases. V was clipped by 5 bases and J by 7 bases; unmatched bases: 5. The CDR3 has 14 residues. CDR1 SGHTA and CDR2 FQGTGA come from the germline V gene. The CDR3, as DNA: TGTGCCAGCAGCCAACCGGGACTAGCGGGAGAGCAGTACTTC. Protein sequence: CASSQPGLAGEQYF.

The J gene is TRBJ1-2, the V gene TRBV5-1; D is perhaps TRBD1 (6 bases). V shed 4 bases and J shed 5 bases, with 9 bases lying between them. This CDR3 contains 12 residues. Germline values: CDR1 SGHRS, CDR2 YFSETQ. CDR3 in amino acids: CASSPTGYGYTF. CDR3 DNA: TGCGCCAGCAGCCCGACAGGTTATGGCTACACCTTC.

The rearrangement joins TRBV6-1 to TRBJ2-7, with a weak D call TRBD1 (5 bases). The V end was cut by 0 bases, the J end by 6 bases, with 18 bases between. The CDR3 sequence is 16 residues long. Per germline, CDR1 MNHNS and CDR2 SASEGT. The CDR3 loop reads CASSEAGHPGAAEQYF. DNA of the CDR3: TGTGCCAGCAGTGAAGCAGGACATCCTGGCGCGGCCGAGCAGTACTTC.

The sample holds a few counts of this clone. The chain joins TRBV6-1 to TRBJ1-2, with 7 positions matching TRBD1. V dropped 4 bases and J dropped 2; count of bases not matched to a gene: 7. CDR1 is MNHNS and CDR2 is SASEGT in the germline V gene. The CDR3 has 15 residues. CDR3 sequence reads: CASSVTPGQNYGYTF. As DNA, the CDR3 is TGTGCCAGCAGTGTGACTCCGGGACAGAACTATGGCTACACCTTC.

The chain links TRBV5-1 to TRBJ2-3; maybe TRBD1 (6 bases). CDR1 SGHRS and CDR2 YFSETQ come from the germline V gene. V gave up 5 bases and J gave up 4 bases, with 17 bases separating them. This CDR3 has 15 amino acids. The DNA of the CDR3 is TGCGCCAGCAGTTGGGGCAGGGCAGGGGCAGATACGCAGTATTTT. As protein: CASSWGRAGADTQYF.

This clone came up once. The CDR3 sequence is CASSYAGGPQETQYF. Here the CDR3 DNA reads TGCGCCAGCAGTTACGCGGGAGGCCCACAAGAGACCCAGTACTTC. V usage is TRBV5-1 and J usage is TRBJ2-5; 8 nucleotides align to TRBD2. Germline lookup yields CDR1 SGHRS and CDR2 YFSETQ. J gave up 2 bases and V 5 bases, and 8 bases lay outside the gene matches. This CDR3 is 15 amino acids long.

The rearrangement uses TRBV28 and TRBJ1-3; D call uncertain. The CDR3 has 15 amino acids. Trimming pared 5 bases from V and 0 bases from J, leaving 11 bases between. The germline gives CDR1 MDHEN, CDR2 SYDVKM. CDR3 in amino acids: CASSQRHRSGNTIYF. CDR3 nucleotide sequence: TGTGCCAGCAGTCAGAGGCACCGCTCTGGAAACACCATATATTTT.

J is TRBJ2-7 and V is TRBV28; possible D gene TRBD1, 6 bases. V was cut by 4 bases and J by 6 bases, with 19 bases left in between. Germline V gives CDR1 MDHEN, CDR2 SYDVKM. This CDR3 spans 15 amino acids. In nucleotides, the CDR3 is TGTGCCAGCAGTTCCCTAGACAGGTTCCTCGGCGAGCAGTACTTC. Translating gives CASSSLDRFLGEQYF. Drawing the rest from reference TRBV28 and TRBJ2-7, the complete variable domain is DVKVTQSSRYLVKRTGEKVFLECVQDMDHENMFWYRQDPGLGLRLIYFSYDVKMKEKGDIPEGYSVSREKKERFSLILESASTNQTSMYLCASSSLDRFLGEQYFGPGTRLTVT.

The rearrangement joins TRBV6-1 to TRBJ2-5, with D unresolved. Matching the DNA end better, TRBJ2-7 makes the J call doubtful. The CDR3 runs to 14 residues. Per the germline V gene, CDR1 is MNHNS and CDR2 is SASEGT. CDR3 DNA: TGTGCCAGCAGTCCGGACCGAACGTCCTACGAGCAGTACTTC. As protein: CASSPDRTSYEQYF.

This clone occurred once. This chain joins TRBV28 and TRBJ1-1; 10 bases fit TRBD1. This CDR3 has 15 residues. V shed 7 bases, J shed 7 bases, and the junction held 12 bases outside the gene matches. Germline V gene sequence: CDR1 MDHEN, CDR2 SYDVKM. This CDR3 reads CASTLGGQGKGEAFF. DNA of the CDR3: TGTGCCAGCACCCTAGGGGGACAGGGGAAAGGTGAAGCTTTCTTT.

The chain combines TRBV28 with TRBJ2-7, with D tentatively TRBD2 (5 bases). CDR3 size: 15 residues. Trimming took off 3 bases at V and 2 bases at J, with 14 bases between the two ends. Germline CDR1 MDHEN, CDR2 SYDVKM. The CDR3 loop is CASSFARGLPYEQYF. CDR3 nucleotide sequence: TGTGCCAGCAGTTTCGCCCGGGGTCTACCCTACGAGCAGTACTTC.

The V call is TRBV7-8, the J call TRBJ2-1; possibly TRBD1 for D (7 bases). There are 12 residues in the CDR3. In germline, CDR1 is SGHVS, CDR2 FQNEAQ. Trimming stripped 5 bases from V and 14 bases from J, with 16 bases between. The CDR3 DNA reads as TGTGCCAGCAGCCCAATGCGCGGGACAGAGTTCTTC. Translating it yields CASSPMRGTEFF.

DNA for the CDR3: TGTGCCAGCAACGAGGACGGGAACACTGAAGCTTTCTTT. Translated, it gives CASNEDGNTEAFF. The chain uses TRBV28 and TRBJ1-1; D gene ambiguous. The CDR3 loop spans 13 amino acids. V was shortened by 7 bases and J by 1 base, with 10 bases between the two germline ends. CDR1 and CDR2 from the germline V gene are MDHEN and SYDVKM. Based on the CDR3 plus reference TRBV28 and TRBJ1-1, the full variable domain is DVKVTQSSRYLVKRTGEKVFLECVQDMDHENMFWYRQDPGLGLRLIYFSYDVKMKEKGDIPEGYSVSREKKERFSLILESASTNQTSMYLCASNEDGNTEAFFGQGTRLTVV.

The CDR3 DNA sequence: TGTGCCAGTGGGGAACGGGGAACTCCCTACAATGAGCAGTTCTTC. Amino acid sequence: CASGERGTPYNEQFF. This chain joins TRBV7-8 and TRBJ2-1; D possibly corresponds to TRBD2 (5 bases). V was clipped by 9 bases and J by 2 bases, with 17 bases between them. CDR1 and CDR2 from the germline V gene are SGHVS and FQNEAQ. The CDR3 runs to 15 residues.

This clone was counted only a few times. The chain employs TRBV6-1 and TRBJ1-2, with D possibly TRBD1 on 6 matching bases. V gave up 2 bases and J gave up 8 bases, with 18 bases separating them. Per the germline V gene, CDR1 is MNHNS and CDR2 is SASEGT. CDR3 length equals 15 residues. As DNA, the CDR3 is TGTGCCAGCAGTGAACGGACGACAGGCAGAGAGGGCTACACCTTC. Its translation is CASSERTTGREGYTF.

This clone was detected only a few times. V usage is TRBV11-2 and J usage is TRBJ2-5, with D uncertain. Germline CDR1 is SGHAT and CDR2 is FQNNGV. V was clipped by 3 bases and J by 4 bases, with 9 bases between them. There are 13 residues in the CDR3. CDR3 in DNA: TGTGCCAGCAGCTTCAGCAACCCAGAGACCCAGTACTTC. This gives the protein CASSFSNPETQYF.

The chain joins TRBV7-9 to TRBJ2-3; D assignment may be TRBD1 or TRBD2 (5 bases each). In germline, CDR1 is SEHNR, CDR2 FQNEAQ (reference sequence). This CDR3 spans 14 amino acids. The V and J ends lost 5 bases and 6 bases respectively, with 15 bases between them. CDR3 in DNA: TGTGCCAGCAGCCCCGGGACCTTTATGGATACGCAGTATTTT. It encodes CASSPGTFMDTQYF. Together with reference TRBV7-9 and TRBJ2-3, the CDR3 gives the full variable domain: DTGVSQNPRHKITKRGQNVTFRCDPISEHNRLYWYRQTLGQGPEFLTYFQNEAQLEKSRLLSDRFSAERPKGSFSTLEIQRTEQGDSAMYLCASSPGTFMDTQYFGPGTRLTVL.

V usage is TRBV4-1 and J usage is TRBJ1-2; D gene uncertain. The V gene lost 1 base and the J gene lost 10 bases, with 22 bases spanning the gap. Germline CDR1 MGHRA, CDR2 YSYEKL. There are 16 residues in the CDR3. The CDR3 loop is CASSQAVGPSRLDYTF. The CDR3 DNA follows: TGCGCCAGCAGCCAAGCGGTAGGGCCCTCTCGTTTAGACTACACCTTC.

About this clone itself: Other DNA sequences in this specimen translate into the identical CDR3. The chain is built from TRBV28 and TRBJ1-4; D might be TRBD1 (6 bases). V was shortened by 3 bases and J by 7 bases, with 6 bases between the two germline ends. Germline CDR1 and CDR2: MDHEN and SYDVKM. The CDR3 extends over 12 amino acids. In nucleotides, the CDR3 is TGTGCCAGCAGTTTCAGGGGTGAAAAACTGTTTTTT. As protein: CASSFRGEKLFF.

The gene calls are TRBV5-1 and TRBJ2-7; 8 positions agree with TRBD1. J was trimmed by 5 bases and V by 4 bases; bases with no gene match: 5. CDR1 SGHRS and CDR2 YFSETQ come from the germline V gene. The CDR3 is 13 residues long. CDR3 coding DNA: TGCGCCAGCAGCCCGGACAGGGCTCACGAGCAGTACTTC. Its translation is CASSPDRAHEQYF.